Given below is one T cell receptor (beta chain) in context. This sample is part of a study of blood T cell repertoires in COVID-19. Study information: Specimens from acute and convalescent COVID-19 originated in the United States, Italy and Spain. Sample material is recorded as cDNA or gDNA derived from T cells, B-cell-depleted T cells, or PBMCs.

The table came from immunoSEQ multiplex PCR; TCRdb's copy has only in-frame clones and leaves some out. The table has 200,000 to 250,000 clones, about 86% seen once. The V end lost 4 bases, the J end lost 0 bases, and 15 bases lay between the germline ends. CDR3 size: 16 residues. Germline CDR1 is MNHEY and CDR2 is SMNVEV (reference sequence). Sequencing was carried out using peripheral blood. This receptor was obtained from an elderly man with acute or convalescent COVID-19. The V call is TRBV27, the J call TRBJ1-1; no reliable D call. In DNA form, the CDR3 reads TGTGCCAGCAGTTCGCTACGAGGCGGAGTGAACACTGAAGCTTTCTTT. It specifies CASSSLRGGVNTEAFF.